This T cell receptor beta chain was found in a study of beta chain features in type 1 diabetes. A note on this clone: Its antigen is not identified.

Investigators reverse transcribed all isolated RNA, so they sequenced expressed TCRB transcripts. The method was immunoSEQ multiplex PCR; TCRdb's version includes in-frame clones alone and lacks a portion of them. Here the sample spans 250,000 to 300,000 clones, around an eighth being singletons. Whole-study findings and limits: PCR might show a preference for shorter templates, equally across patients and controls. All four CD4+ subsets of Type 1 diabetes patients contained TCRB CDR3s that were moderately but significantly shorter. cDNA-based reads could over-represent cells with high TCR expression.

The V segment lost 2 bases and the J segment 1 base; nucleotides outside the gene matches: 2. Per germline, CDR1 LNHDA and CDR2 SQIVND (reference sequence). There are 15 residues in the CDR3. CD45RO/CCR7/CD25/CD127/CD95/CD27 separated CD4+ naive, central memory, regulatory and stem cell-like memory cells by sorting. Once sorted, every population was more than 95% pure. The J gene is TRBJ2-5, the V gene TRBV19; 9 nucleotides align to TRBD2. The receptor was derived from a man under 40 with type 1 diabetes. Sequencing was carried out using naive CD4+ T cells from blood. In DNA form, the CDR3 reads TGTGCCAGTAGTATATATAGCGGGAGCCAAGAGACCCAGTACTTC. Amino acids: CASSIYSGSQETQYF. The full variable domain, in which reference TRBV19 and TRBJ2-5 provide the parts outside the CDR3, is DGGITQSPKYLFRKEGQNVTLSCEQNLNHDAMYWYRQDPGQGLRLIYYSQIVNDFQKGDIAEGYSVSREKKESFPLTVTSAQKNPTAFYLCASSIYSGSQETQYFGPGTRLLVL.